Here is one T cell receptor (beta chain) with its context. Its antigen is unknown. The entry originates in a study of cytomegalovirus exposure and HLA in healthy donors. Study-level points and caveats: The classifier, whose performance was assessed in both the original and validation cohorts, reportedly diagnosed cytomegalovirus status with high specificity and sensitivity. Cytomegalovirus association was listed for around 170 TCR beta chains.

Trimming shortened V by 4 bases and J by 5 bases, and 11 bases separated the two germline ends. The CDR3 loop spans 13 amino acids. The V gene's germline CDR1 is SGHTA and CDR2 FQGTGA. Here immunoSEQ multiplex PCR was the method, and the copy in TCRdb shows in-frame clones only, minus some. This sample has about 67,000 clones, with around 94% found just once. The receptor was derived from a woman between 18 and 29 years old in good health and CMV-seronegative. Sequenced sample: PBMCs. V is TRBV7-3 and J is TRBJ1-1; a possible D gene is TRBD1 (6 bases). The CDR3 reads CASSYTRGTEAFF. CDR3 in DNA: TGTGCCAGCAGCTACACCAGGGGTACTGAAGCTTTCTTT.